Following are 3 T cell receptor beta chains from one sample sequenced in a study of T cell responses to AZD1222 COVID-19 vaccine. The repertoire was sequenced with immunoSEQ multiplex PCR; TCRdb's copy has only in-frame clones and lacks some. The sample records around 99,000 clones, around nine tenths being singletons. Sample: peripheral blood, taken 28 days after the second AZD1222 dose. These receptors all stem from an adult who received the AZD1222 COVID-19 vaccine.

The DNA of the CDR3 is TGTGCCAGCAGCTTACAGGGAGGGTACCAAGAGACCCAGTACTTC. As protein: CASSLQGGYQETQYF. V usage is TRBV5-6 and J usage is TRBJ2-5; D is possibly TRBD2 (7 bases). The V gene's germline CDR1 is SGHDT and CDR2 YYEEEE. The CDR3 length is 15 residues. Trimming pared 2 bases from V and 0 bases from J, leaving 11 bases between.

V and J are TRBV28 and TRBJ2-3; TRBD1 aligns across 10 bases. The CDR3 consists of 16 residues. V lost 5 bases and J lost 4; bases outside the gene matches: 9. Germline-derived CDR1 and CDR2 are MDHEN and SYDVKM. The CDR3 bases are TGTGCCAGCAGTACCGGGACAGGGGTTGGGGCAGATACGCAGTATTTT. Translated, it gives CASSTGTGVGADTQYF.

The gene calls are TRBV3-1 (or the pseudogene TRBV3-2) and TRBJ1-5, with D uncertain. Deletions cut 1 base from V and 0 bases from J, with 4 bases between. Germline CDR1 reads LGHDT; CDR2 reads YNNKEL (reference sequence). CDR3 length: 14 residues. In nucleotides, the CDR3 is TGTGCCAGCAGCCAAGTTCATAGCAATCAGCCCCAGCATTTT. This gives the protein CASSQVHSNQPQHF.